One T cell receptor (beta chain) is described in this entry. This record belongs to a study of blood T cell repertoires in COVID-19. Study background: Donors in the United States, Italy and Spain gave samples during acute or convalescent COVID-19.

In the original analysis: Quantification of nucleated cells was approximated via reference gene primer amplification. Some clones are missing from TCRdb's copy, which holds only in-frame ones; the method was immunoSEQ multiplex PCR. V and J calls and clone size come straight from that table; D and trimming were deduced from the DNA. This table holds about 130,000 clones, about 79% found once. V was pared by 1 base and J by 6 bases, with 16 bases between. Germline V gene sequence: CDR1 SGHRS, CDR2 YFSETQ. This CDR3 is built from 16 residues. Participants were aged roughly 18 to 100 years from some 24 US areas. Cohort 3 donors were reported recovered after two negative PCRs, clearance, or symptom resolution.

This TCR was sampled from a man in his fifties who had recovered from COVID-19. The rearrangement uses TRBV5-1 and TRBJ2-2; maybe TRBD1 (5 bases). Sample: PBMCs or T cells enriched from blood (not recorded which). The CDR3 DNA sequence: TGCGCCAGCAGCTTGAGGGGAAGGGTCATCGCCGGGGAGCTGTTTTTT. Amino acids: CASSLRGRVIAGELFF. The full variable domain, its missing parts supplied by reference TRBV5-1 and TRBJ2-2, is KAGVTQTPRYLIKTRGQQVTLSCSPISGHRSVSWYQQTPGQGLQFLFEYFSETQRNKGNFPGRFSGRQFSNSRSEMNVSTLELGDSALYLCASSLRGRVIAGELFFGEGSRLTVL.